This entry lists 19 T cell receptor beta chains sequenced from one sample in a study of cytomegalovirus exposure and HLA in healthy donors. PCR amplification relied on 60 Vbeta primers (plus 13 Jbeta primers). TCRdb's copy holds only in-frame clones and misses some; the assay was immunoSEQ multiplex PCR. The sample records hundreds of thousands of clones, more than 65% being singletons. What was sequenced was PBMCs. These receptor sequences come from a man younger than 30 in good health and CMV-seronegative.

V gene TRBV6-1 combines with J gene TRBJ2-1; 8 bases map to TRBD2. The J segment lost 9 bases and the V segment lost 7 bases, leaving 14 bases of the junction unmatched. The CDR3 spans 15 residues. The germline V gene encodes CDR1 MNHNS and CDR2 SASEGT. CDR3 sequence: CASKRPGLGLVEQFF. Written as DNA, the CDR3 is TGTGCCAGCAAGCGCCCGGGACTAGGTCTGGTTGAGCAGTTCTTC.

The CDR3 DNA reads TGTGCCAGCAGCCCCAGGGGGGGGACAGGGACCATCCAAGAGACCCAGTACTTC. It specifies CASSPRGGTGTIQETQYF. The V and J genes are TRBV7-2 and TRBJ2-5, with 9 bases matching TRBD1. Germline CDR1 reads SGHTA; CDR2 reads FQGNSA. This CDR3 comprises 18 residues. Trimming took 5 bases from V and 1 from J; bases not matched to a gene: 14. The variable domain in full, with the rest retrieved from reference TRBV7-2 and TRBJ2-5, is GAGVSQSPSNKVTEKGKDVELRCDPISGHTALYWYRQSLGQGLEFLIYFQGNSAPDKSGLPSDRFSAERTGGSVSTLTIQRTQQEDSAVYLCASSPRGGTGTIQETQYFGPGTRLLVL.

This clone was recorded a few times. CDR3 loop: CASSLDGVNEQFF. The CDR3 DNA sequence: TGCGCCAGCAGCTTAGACGGGGTCAATGAGCAGTTCTTC. The genes are TRBV5-1 and TRBJ2-1, with D tentatively TRBD2 (5 bases). CDR1 SGHRS and CDR2 YFSETQ come from the germline V gene. The ends were cut back, 2 bases at V and 6 bases at J, with 9 bases in the middle. The CDR3 totals 13 residues.

The chain couples TRBV14 to TRBJ1-2; no firm D call. Between the trimmed V and J ends, which lost 0 bases and 7 bases, there was a span of 15 bases. This CDR3 has 15 amino acids. CDR1 and CDR2 from the germline V gene are SGHDN and FVKESK. The CDR3 DNA follows: TGTGCCAGCAGCCAAGATCTGGGCAGCTGGGCTGGCTACACCTTC. Its protein is CASSQDLGSWAGYTF.

J is TRBJ2-1 and V is TRBV4-1; D might be TRBD2 (5 bases). Trimming pared 5 bases from V and 2 bases from J, leaving 13 bases between. The CDR3 length is 15 residues. Germline loops: CDR1 MGHRA, CDR2 YSYEKL. In nucleotides, the CDR3 is TGCGCCAGCAGCGTACTAGTCTTAGCCTACAATGAGCAGTTCTTC. It specifies CASSVLVLAYNEQFF.

The chain links TRBV2 to TRBJ2-7; weak D call: TRBD2 (6 bases). V was trimmed by 3 bases and J by 4 bases, leaving 7 bases between them. This CDR3 region has 12 residues. Germline loops: CDR1 SNHLY, CDR2 FYNNEI. The CDR3 nucleotides read TGTGCCAGCAGTGATGGGGGGTACGAGCAGTACTTC. Translation gives CASSDGGYEQYF.

This chain links TRBV27 with TRBJ2-1, with TRBD2 matching over 9 bases. V shed 6 bases, J shed 4 bases, and the junction held 10 bases outside the gene matches. CDR1 is MNHEY, CDR2 SMNVEV, per germline (reference sequence). The CDR3 has 16 amino acids. CDR3 nucleotide sequence: TGTGCCAGCAGGCGGGGGGGGCACCCAGCGTACAATGAGCAGTTCTTC. It specifies CASRRGGHPAYNEQFF.

This clone was counted a single time. The chain combines TRBV5-1 with TRBJ2-1; 9 bases agree with TRBD2. CDR1 SGHRS and CDR2 YFSETQ come from the germline V gene. The CDR3 sequence is 16 residues long. V was clipped by 0 bases and J by 4 bases; unmatched bases: 5. Here the CDR3 DNA reads TGCGCCAGCAGCTTGGGCCCTAGCGGGATGTACAATGAGCAGTTCTTC. Its protein product is CASSLGPSGMYNEQFF.

This clone occurred a few times. The chain links TRBV6-5 to TRBJ1-2; weak D call: TRBD1 (6 bases). V was shortened by 4 bases and J by 2 bases, with 14 bases between the two germline ends. The CDR3 length is 15 residues. Germline V lookup: CDR1 MNHEY, CDR2 SVGAGI. CDR3 DNA: TGTGCCAGCAGTTCCCAAACAGGGATCAACTATGGCTACACCTTC. Its protein product is CASSSQTGINYGYTF.

This clone appeared a few times. The rearrangement uses TRBV7-8 and TRBJ1-1; D might be TRBD1 (5 bases). The CDR3 extends over 14 amino acids. Germline CDR1 and CDR2: SGHVS and FQNEAQ. The germline V and J ends were trimmed by 3 bases and 8 bases, with 16 bases remaining between them. The CDR3 region has the DNA TGTGCCAGCAGCTTTAGGGCGGGTGGGGGGGAAGCTTTCTTT. Its translation is CASSFRAGGGEAFF. The full variable domain, completed using reference TRBV7-8 and TRBJ1-1, is GAGVSQSPRYKVAKRGQDVALRCDPISGHVSLFWYQQALGQGPEFLTYFQNEAQLDKSGLPSDRFFAERPEGSVSTLKIQRTQQEDSAVYLCASSFRAGGGEAFFGQGTRLTVV.

The chain has TRBV4-1 and TRBJ2-1; TRBD2 matches 7 bases. The CDR3 is made up of 13 amino acids. V shed 4 bases, J shed 8 bases, and the junction held 5 bases outside the gene matches. Germline CDR1 is MGHRA and CDR2 is YSYEKL. In DNA form, the CDR3 reads TGCGCCAGCAGCCGCGGGAGTAATGATGAGCAGTTCTTC. It specifies CASSRGSNDEQFF.

The J gene is TRBJ1-4, the V gene TRBV30; 9 positions agree with TRBD1. Germline V gives CDR1 GTSNPN, CDR2 SVGIG (reference sequence). J lost 8 bases, V lost 3 bases, and 10 bases had no gene match. This CDR3 comprises 15 residues. The CDR3 protein is CAWRDTGGAGEKLFF. The CDR3 DNA reads TGTGCCTGGAGAGATACAGGGGGCGCGGGGGAAAAACTGTTTTTT.

This clone was seen once. This chain connects TRBV16 to TRBJ2-1; a possible D gene is TRBD2 (5 bases). The V end lost 3 bases, the J end lost 10 bases, and 13 bases lay between the germline ends. Germline CDR1 KGHSY, CDR2 FQNENV. The length of the CDR3 is 13 residues. CDR3 DNA: TGTGCCAGCAGCCAGCAAGGACTCAGAGAGCAGTTCTTC. It yields the protein CASSQQGLREQFF. The variable domain in full, with the rest retrieved from reference TRBV16 and TRBJ2-1, is GEEVAQTPKHLVRGEGQKAKLYCAPIKGHSYVFWYQQVLKNEFKFLISFQNENVFDETGMPKERFSAKCLPNSPCSLEIQATKLEDSAVYFCASSQQGLREQFFGPGTRLTVL.

The gene calls are TRBV18 and TRBJ2-7, with TRBD1 matching 12 bases. V lost 2 bases, J lost 5 bases, and 4 bases stayed unmatched. The CDR3 contains 15 residues. CDR1 and CDR2 (germline): KGHSH, LQKENI. Here the CDR3 DNA reads TGTGCCAGCTCACCAGGGACAGGGGGCCAGGACGAGCAGTACTTC. Residues: CASSPGTGGQDEQYF. The full variable domain, rest sourced from reference TRBV18 and TRBJ2-7, is NAGVMQNPRHLVRRRGQEARLRCSPMKGHSHVYWYRQLPEEGLKFMVYLQKENIIDESGMPKERFSAEFPKEGPSILRIQQVVRGDSAAYFCASSPGTGGQDEQYFGPGTRLTVT.

The V call is TRBV11-3, the J call TRBJ2-5; 9 bases are shared with TRBD2. Germline V gene lookup returns CDR1 SGHNT and CDR2 YENEEA. CDR3 length: 16 amino acids. Germline trimming cut 5 bases from V and 5 bases from J; bases unmatched to any gene: 12. For the CDR3, the DNA is TGTGCCAGCAGCCCCGGAACCGGACTAGCGATGGAGACCCAGTACTTC. It translates to CASSPGTGLAMETQYF. The full variable domain, its missing parts supplied by reference TRBV11-3 and TRBJ2-5, is EAGVVQSPRYKIIEKKQPVAFWCNPISGHNTLYWYLQNLGQGPELLIRYENEEAVDDSQLPKDRFSAERLKGVDSTLKIQPAELGDSAVYLCASSPGTGLAMETQYFGPGTRLLVL.

J is TRBJ2-1 and V is TRBV7-3, with D possibly being TRBD1 (6 bases). V lost 1 base and J lost 0, with 10 bases in between. CDR3 length: 16 residues. CDR1 is SGHTA and CDR2 is FQGTGA in the germline V gene. The CDR3 coding sequence is TGTGCCAGCAGCTTAATAGGGGGAGACTCCTACAATGAGCAGTTCTTC. It yields the protein CASSLIGGDSYNEQFF.

The chain combines TRBV2 with TRBJ2-2; D possibly corresponds to TRBD1 (6 bases). From germline, CDR1 is SNHLY and CDR2 FYNNEI. The CDR3 is 16 amino acids. The V end lost 1 base, the J end lost 7 bases, and 16 bases lay between the germline ends. CDR3: CASSEGGSQGIGELFF. In DNA, the CDR3 is TGTGCCAGCAGTGAAGGGGGATCACAGGGAATCGGGGAGCTGTTTTTT.

The chain recombines TRBV5-4 with TRBJ1-2, with TRBD1 matching over 8 bases. The CDR3 sequence is 15 residues long. With 4 bases clipped from V and 3 bases from J, the junction kept 8 bases outside the gene matches. Germline loops: CDR1 SGHNT, CDR2 YYREEE (reference sequence). CDR3 amino acids: CASSPRTGSDYGYTF. CDR3 sequence (DNA): TGTGCCAGCAGCCCTCGGACAGGGAGCGACTATGGCTACACCTTC.

V is TRBV10-3 and J is TRBJ1-3; no clear D gene. The CDR3 runs 16 residues. CDR1 ENHRY and CDR2 SYGVKD come from the germline V gene. V gave up 4 bases and J gave up 0 bases, with 13 bases separating them. In DNA form, the CDR3 reads TGTGCCATCAGTGGTTGGGAGGATTACTCTGGAAACACCATATATTTT. It is translated as CAISGWEDYSGNTIYF.